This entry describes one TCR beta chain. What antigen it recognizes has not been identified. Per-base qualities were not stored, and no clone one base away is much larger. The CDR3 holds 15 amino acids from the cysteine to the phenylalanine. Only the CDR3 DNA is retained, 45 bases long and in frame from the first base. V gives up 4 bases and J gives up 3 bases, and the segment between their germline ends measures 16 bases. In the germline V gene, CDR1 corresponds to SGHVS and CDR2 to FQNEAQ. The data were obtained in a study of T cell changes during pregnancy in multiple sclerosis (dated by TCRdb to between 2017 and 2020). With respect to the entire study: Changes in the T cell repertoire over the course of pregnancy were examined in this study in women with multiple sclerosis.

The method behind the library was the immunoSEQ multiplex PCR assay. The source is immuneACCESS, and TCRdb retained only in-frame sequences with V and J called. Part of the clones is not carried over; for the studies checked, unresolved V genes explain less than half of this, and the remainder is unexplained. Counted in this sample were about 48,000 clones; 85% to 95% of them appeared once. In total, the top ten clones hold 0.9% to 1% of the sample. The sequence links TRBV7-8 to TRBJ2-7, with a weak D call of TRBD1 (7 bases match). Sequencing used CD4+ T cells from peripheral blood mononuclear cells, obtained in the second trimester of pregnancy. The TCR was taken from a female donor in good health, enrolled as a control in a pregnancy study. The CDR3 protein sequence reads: CASSSKTGDFYEQYF. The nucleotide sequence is TGTGCCAGCAGCTCCAAAACAGGGGACTTCTACGAGCAGTACTTC.